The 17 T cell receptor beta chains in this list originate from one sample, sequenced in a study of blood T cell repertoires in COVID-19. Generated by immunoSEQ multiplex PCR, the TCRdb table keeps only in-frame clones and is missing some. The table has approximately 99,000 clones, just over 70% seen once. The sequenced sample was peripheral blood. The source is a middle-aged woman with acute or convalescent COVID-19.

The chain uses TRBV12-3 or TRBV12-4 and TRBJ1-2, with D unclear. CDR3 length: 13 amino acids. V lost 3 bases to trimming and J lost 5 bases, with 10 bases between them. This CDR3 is CASSFPNEYGYTF. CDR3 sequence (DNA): TGTGCCAGCAGTTTTCCTAACGAGTATGGCTACACCTTC.

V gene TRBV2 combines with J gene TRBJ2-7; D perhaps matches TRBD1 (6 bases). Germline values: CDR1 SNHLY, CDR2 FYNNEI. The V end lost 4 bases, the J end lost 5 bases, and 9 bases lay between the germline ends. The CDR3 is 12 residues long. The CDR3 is CASSVKGDEQYF. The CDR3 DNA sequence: TGTGCCAGCAGTGTTAAGGGGGACGAGCAGTACTTC.

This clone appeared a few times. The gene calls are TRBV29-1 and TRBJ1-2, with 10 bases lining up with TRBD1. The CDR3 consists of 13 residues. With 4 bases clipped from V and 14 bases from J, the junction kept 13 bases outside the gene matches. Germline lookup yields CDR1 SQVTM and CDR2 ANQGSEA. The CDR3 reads CSVVLETGGARTF. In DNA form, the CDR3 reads TGCAGCGTTGTGCTCGAGACAGGGGGCGCGAGGACCTTC.

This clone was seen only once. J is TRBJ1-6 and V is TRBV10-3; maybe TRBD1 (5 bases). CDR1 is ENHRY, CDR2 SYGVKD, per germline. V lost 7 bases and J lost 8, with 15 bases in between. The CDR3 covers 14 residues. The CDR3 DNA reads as TGTGCCATCACGAGGACACAACGGGATTCACCCCTCCACTTT. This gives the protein CAITRTQRDSPLHF.

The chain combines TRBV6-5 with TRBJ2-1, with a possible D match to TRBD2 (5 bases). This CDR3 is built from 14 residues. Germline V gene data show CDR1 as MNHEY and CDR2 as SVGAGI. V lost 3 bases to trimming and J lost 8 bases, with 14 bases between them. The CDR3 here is CASSYVRGDHEQFF. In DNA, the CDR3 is TGTGCCAGCAGTTATGTACGGGGAGATCATGAGCAGTTCTTC.

As DNA, the CDR3 is TGCGCCAGCAGCTTGGCAGGGGACCCTAATCAGCCCCAGCATTTT. This codes for CASSLAGDPNQPQHF. The chain couples TRBV5-1 to TRBJ1-5, with D possibly TRBD1 on 6 matching bases. Germline loops: CDR1 SGHRS, CDR2 YFSETQ. The ends were cut back, 0 bases at V and 4 bases at J, with 11 bases in the middle. This CDR3 region has 15 residues.

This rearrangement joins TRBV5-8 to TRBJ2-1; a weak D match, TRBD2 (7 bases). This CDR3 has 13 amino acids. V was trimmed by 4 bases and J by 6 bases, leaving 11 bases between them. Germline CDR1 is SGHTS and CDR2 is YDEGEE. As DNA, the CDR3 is TGTGCCAGCAGCAGGGGGACTACCAATGAGCAGTTCTTC. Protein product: CASSRGTTNEQFF.

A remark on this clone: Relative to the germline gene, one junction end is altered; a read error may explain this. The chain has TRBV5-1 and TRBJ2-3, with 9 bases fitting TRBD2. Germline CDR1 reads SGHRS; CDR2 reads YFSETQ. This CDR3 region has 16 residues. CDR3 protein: CASSLGGGALTDTQYF. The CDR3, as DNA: TGCGCCAGCAGTTTGGGCGGGGGGGCCCTAACAGATACGCAGTATTTT.

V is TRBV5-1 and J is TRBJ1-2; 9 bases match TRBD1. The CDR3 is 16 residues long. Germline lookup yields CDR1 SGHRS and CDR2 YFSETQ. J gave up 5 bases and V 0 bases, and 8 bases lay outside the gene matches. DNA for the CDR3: TGCGCCAGCAGCTTGGGAAGTTTGGGGACAGGGTATGGCTACACCTTC. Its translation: CASSLGSLGTGYGYTF.

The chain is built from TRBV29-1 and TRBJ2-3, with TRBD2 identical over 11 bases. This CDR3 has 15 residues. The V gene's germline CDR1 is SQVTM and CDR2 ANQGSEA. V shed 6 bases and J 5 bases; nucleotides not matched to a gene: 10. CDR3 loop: CSVDSGGAWGDTQYF. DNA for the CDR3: TGCAGCGTCGATAGCGGGGGGGCCTGGGGAGATACGCAGTATTTT.

The CDR3 nucleotides are TGTGCCAGCAGCACGGGACAGATCATGAACACTGAAGCTTTCTTT. This sequence encodes CASSTGQIMNTEAFF. This rearrangement joins TRBV5-4 to TRBJ1-1, with 7 positions matching TRBD1. This CDR3 region has 15 residues. V gave up 4 bases and J gave up 0 bases; unmatched junction bases: 6. The germline CDR1 and CDR2 sequences are SGHNT and YYREEE (reference sequence). The complete variable domain, with remaining parts taken from reference TRBV5-4 and TRBJ1-1, reads ETGVTQSPTHLIKTRGQQVTLRCSSQSGHNTVSWYQQALGQGPQFIFQYYREEENGRGNFPPRFSGLQFPNYSSELNVNALELDDSALYLCASSTGQIMNTEAFFGQGTRLTVV.

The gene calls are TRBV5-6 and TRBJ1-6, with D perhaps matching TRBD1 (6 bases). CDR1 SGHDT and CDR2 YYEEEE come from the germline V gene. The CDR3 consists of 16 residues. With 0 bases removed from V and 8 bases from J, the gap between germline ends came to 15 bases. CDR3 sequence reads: CASSLGRGARDSPLHF. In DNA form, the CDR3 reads TGTGCCAGCAGCTTGGGCCGGGGGGCTAGGGATTCACCCCTCCACTTT.

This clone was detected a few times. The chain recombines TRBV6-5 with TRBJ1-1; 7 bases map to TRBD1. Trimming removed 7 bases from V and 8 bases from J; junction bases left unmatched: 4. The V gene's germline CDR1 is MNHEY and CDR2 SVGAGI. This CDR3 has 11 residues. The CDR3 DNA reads TGTGCCAGCACCGTGGACAGGGAAGCTTTCTTT. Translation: CASTVDREAFF.

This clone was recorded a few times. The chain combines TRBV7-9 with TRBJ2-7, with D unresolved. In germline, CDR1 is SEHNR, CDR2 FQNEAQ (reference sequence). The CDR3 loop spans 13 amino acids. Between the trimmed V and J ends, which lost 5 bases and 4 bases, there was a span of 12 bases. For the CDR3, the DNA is TGTGCCAGCAGCCACCACACAGCTTACGAGCAGTACTTC. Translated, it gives CASSHHTAYEQYF.

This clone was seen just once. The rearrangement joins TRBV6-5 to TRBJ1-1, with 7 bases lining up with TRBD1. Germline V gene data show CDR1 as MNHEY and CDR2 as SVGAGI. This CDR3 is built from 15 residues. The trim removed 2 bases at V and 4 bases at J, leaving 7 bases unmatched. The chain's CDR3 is CASSYRGREGTEAFF. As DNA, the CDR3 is TGTGCCAGCAGTTACAGGGGGCGAGAGGGCACTGAAGCTTTCTTT.

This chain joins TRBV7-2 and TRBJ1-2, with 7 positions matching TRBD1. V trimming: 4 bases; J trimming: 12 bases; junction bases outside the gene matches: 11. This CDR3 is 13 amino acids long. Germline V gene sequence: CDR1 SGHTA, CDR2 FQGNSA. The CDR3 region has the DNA TGTGCCAGCAGCTCGGACAGGCAGGGGATTAACACCTTC. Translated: CASSSDRQGINTF. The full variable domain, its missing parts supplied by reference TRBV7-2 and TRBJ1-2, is GAGVSQSPSNKVTEKGKDVELRCDPISGHTALYWYRQSLGQGLEFLIYFQGNSAPDKSGLPSDRFSAERTGGSVSTLTIQRTQQEDSAVYLCASSSDRQGINTFGSGTRLTVV.

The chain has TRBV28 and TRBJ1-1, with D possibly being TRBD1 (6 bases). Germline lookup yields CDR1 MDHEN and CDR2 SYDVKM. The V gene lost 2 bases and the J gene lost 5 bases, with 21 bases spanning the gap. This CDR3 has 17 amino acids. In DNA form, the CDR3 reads TGTGCCAGCAGTTTAGGCCCCCGGGGGGGCGAGGGGACTGAAGCTTTCTTT. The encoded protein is CASSLGPRGGEGTEAFF.